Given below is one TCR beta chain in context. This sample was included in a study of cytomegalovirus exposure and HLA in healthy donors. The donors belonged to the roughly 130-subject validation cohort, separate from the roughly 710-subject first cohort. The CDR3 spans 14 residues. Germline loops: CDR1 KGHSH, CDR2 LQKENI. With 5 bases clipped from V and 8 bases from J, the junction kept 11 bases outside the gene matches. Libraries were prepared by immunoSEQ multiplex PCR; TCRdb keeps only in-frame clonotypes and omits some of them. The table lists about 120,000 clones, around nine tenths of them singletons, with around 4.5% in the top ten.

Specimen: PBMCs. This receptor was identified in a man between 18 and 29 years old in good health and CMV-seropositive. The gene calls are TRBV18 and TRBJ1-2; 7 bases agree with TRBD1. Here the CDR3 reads CASSSGQAPWGYTF. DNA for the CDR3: TGTGCCAGCTCATCCGGACAGGCCCCGTGGGGCTACACCTTC.